This T cell receptor (beta chain) was sequenced in a study of PD-L1 blockade in urothelial cancer (dated by TCRdb to about 2017). A note on the overall study: Therapy was started around 2014 for all patients, and atezolizumab 1,200 mg was administered intravenously every 3 weeks. About 90% of the roughly 30 patients were identified as males with urothelial cancer of bladder origin, and a prior smoking history was reported by 18 of 29 patients. Patients had an ECOG performance status of 0 or 1 and had received between 0 and 3 prior chemotherapy regimens. Blood samples were analyzed 3 weeks after the start of treatment (second dose) and 6 weeks after the start of treatment. Blood samples gave a median of about 130,000 T cells and tens of thousands of unique TCRs, with a median clonality of 0.080. An exploratory multi-omic analysis was conducted of the somatic, immune and clinical correlates of response to PD-L1 blockade with atezolizumab in urothelial cancer. Pretreatment tumor samples, along with matched peripheral blood serially collected before and after atezolizumab treatment, were subjected to TCR sequencing. Progression-free survival longer than 6 months counted as durable clinical benefit, and TCR features were additionally tested against both progression-free and overall survival. Whole exome sequencing and RNA sequencing of pretreatment tumors were performed alongside TCR sequencing in the same patients. Durable clinical benefit was achieved by nine patients and was not achieved by 20 patients. Around 30 patients had pretreatment blood TCR-seq, some 25 had at least one posttreatment blood collection, and some 25 had tumor TCR-seq. Study-wide findings and limitations: Because the sample size was small (n ≈ 30) and many of the analyses were exploratory, the results are meant to be hypothesis-generating. Greater expansion of tumor-associated TCR clones in peripheral blood 3 weeks after the start of treatment was observed in patients with durable benefit (n ≈ 20, p = 0.022). A pretreatment peripheral blood TCR clonality below the median was linked to improved progression-free and overall survival.

V lost 6 bases and J lost 4 bases; the stretch between them is 9 bases long. From the cysteine up to the phenylalanine, the CDR3 has a length of 13 residues. Only the CDR3 part of the read is kept: 39 bases, read in frame from the first base. CDR1 LNHDA and CDR2 SQIVND were looked up in the germline V gene (reference sequence). The intended sense of this specimen's time point label: pretreatment peripheral blood. A cohort of 25 to 30 patients with locally advanced or metastatic urothelial carcinoma, treated at Memorial Sloan Kettering on a trial protocol, was included. Peripheral blood mononuclear cells were collected pretreatment and during treatment, with between 1 and 8 total time points per patient. The Qiagen DNeasy Blood extraction kit was used to purify genomic DNA from total PBMCs and from tumor samples. PBMCs were collected pretreatment and during treatment and were isolated and stored as previously described.

Concerning this clone: The antigen it recognizes is unknown. No base-level quality is on record; no much larger clone is a single base apart.

Synthetic TCR analog templates were spiked into each PCR so that absolute template abundance could be estimated from read counts. Using the immunoSEQ assay, TCRbeta CDR3 regions were amplified from genomic DNA with bias-controlled V and J gene primers. Sequencing of rearranged TCRbeta segments was performed at approximately 20X coverage. Under the source paper's analysis protocol: Sequencing errors were corrected by clustering and CDR3s were annotated against IMGT to assign V, D and J genes. Downstream analyses used only productive TCRbeta rearrangements, leaving out any out-of-frame or stop-codon sequences. Clonality was computed as one minus Shannon entropy normalized by the log of the number of unique productive sequences. Clones differing between time points or between blood and tumor were identified using Fisher's exact test with Benjamini-Hochberg correction, with an adjusted p below 0.01 applied as the threshold. TCRdb mirrors the immuneACCESS table, restricted to in-frame sequences. Some clones are absent from its copies; in checked studies, under half trace to an unresolved V gene, and the reason for the others is unknown. From that table come the V and J calls and clone size; the DNA was used to work out D and trimming. The sample data list under 100,000 clones, and 90% of these were observed just once. Clones ranked in the top ten supply 1.5% to 2% of the sample.

Recombination linked TRBV19 to TRBJ2-2, with no D gene named confidently. Sample: PBMCs, taken around atezolizumab (anti-PD-L1) treatment. The receptor's source is a man aged 60-69 years with urothelial cancer. CDR3 loop: CASSRITTGELFF. In nucleotides, the sequence is TGTGCCAGTAGCAGGATTACCACCGGGGAGCTGTTTTTT.